The 30 T cell receptor beta chains reported below all come from one sample, sequenced in a study of CD8 T cells in Susac syndrome (dated by TCRdb to between 2017 and 2020). Receptor libraries were prepared by the immunoSEQ multiplex PCR assay. RNA was extracted with the RNeasy kit and 0.5 to 1 ug was reverse transcribed using random hexamers. TCRdb reanalyzed the raw reads on its own, using fastp at Q25 for trimming and MiXCR for clone calling, and kept in-frame beta chains. Each record represents a unique CDR3 protein, reported with the most common genes and DNA among its rows. For this sample there are some 130,000 distinct CDR3 sequences; 95% appear just once. The ten top clones hold roughly 0.2% of the sample. The material sequenced was CD8+ T cells from PBMCs. The receptors here all came from a human donor with Susac syndrome.

The chain is built from TRBV20-1 and TRBJ2-7; TRBD2 might be the D (6 bases). Germline V gene data show CDR1 as DFQATT and CDR2 as SNEGSKA (reference sequence). V was shortened by 3 bases and J by 0 bases, with 6 bases between the two germline ends. The CDR3 contains 12 residues. CDR3 coding DNA: TGCAGTGCTAGGGAGGGCTCCTACGAGCAGTACTTC. Protein product: CSAREGSYEQYF.

Written as DNA, the CDR3 is TGTGCCAGCAGCGAGGGGGCAGCTCAGGGAAATGAGCAGTTCTTC. Translated, it gives CASSEGAAQGNEQFF. The chain combines TRBV9 with TRBJ2-1, with 7 bases fitting TRBD1. The CDR3 is 15 amino acids. Per germline, CDR1 SGDLS and CDR2 YYNGEE. Trimming at V came to 3 bases and at J to 7 bases, leaving 10 bases not matched to a gene.

The chain is built from TRBV29-1 and TRBJ2-1, with TRBD1 matching over 11 bases. V lost 2 bases, J lost 7 bases, and 16 bases stayed unmatched. The CDR3 spans 18 residues. The germline V gene has CDR1 SQVTM and CDR2 ANQGSEA. CDR3 bases: TGCAGCGTTGAACCCGACCACCTCGGGACAGGGGGATGGAATGAGCAGTTCTTC. It translates to CSVEPDHLGTGGWNEQFF.

The chain recombines TRBV28 with TRBJ2-7; 11 bases are a match to TRBD2. The CDR3 contains 16 residues. The germline V gene has CDR1 MDHEN and CDR2 SYDVKM. The ends lost 5 bases at V and 2 bases at J; junction bases unmatched: 8. The CDR3 DNA follows: TGTGCCAGCAGTCGAAACATAGCGGGAGGGACCTACGAGCAGTACTTC. This gives the protein CASSRNIAGGTYEQYF.

The CDR3 DNA reads TGTGCCAGCAGCTTGGAACAACCATGGGATGAGCAGTTCTTC. It yields the protein CASSLEQPWDEQFF. The chain uses TRBV9 and TRBJ2-1, with no clear D. Per the germline V gene, CDR1 is SGDLS and CDR2 is YYNGEE. V was pared by 4 bases and J by 8 bases, with 16 bases between. This CDR3 is 14 amino acids long. Combining the CDR3 with reference TRBV9 and TRBJ2-1 gives the whole variable domain DSGVTQTPKHLITATGQRVTLRCSPRSGDLSVYWYQQSLDQGLQFLIQYYNGEERAKGNILERFSAQQFPDLHSELNLSSLELGDSALYFCASSLEQPWDEQFFGPGTRLTVL.

The gene calls are TRBV5-4 and TRBJ1-2, with D hard to call. Germline CDR1 is SGHNT and CDR2 is YYREEE (reference sequence). Trimming stripped 4 bases from V and 2 bases from J, with 15 bases between. This CDR3 has 15 amino acids. CDR3 bases: TGTGCCAGCAGCCCACGGACGGCTATCAACTATGGCTACACCTTC. Encoded protein: CASSPRTAINYGYTF.

This clonotype was observed a few times. The chain combines TRBV6-5 with TRBJ2-7, with 15 nucleotides matching TRBD2. The V gene end was trimmed by 4 bases and the J gene end by 0 bases; junction bases not matched to a gene: 10. Germline loops: CDR1 MNHEY, CDR2 SVGAGI. This CDR3 is built from 19 residues. CDR3 in DNA: TGTGCCAGCAGTTTGGGGACTAGCGGGAGGTCCCCCTACTCCTACGAGCAGTACTTC. Its translation: CASSLGTSGRSPYSYEQYF.

The V call is TRBV13, the J call TRBJ2-5, with 13 bases aligning to TRBD2. CDR1 is PRHDT, CDR2 FYEKMQ, per germline (reference sequence). This CDR3 contains 17 residues. The junction had 10 bases not matched to a gene; V was cut back by 5 bases and J by 4 bases. DNA of the CDR3: TGTGCCAGCAGCCTACGGACTAGCGGGAGCCATGGAGAGACCCAGTACTTC. It translates to CASSLRTSGSHGETQYF.

The V and J genes are TRBV24-1 and TRBJ2-2; D gene unclear. Trimming took off 8 bases at V and 6 bases at J, with 9 bases between the two ends. Per the germline V gene, CDR1 is KGHDR and CDR2 is SFDVKD. This CDR3 contains 12 residues. The CDR3 is CATTRDPGELFF. For the CDR3, the DNA is TGTGCCACCACCCGCGATCCCGGGGAGCTGTTTTTT.

This chain connects TRBV13 to TRBJ2-1, with a possible D match to TRBD2 (5 bases). Germline V gene lookup returns CDR1 PRHDT and CDR2 FYEKMQ (reference sequence). The CDR3 length is 15 residues. Trimming stripped 5 bases from V and 0 bases from J, with 11 bases between. The CDR3 region has the DNA TGTGCCAGCAGCCCAGCGGCGAGCTCCTACAATGAGCAGTTCTTC. This translates into CASSPAASSYNEQFF.

The genes are TRBV15 and TRBJ2-6; D not resolved. Trimming took 1 base from V and 2 from J, leaving 12 bases between them. The CDR3 has 17 amino acids. Germline V gene sequence: CDR1 LNHNV, CDR2 YYDKDF (reference sequence). The CDR3 is CATSRVVDLPGANVLTF. The CDR3 nucleotides are TGTGCCACCAGCAGAGTAGTTGATTTGCCTGGGGCCAACGTCCTGACTTTC.

Here the CDR3 DNA reads TGTGCCAGCAGCCTACAGGGGGCCTCCACAGATACGCAGTATTTT. Protein product: CASSLQGASTDTQYF. The chain couples TRBV5-4 to TRBJ2-3; 9 bases align to TRBD1. In germline, CDR1 is SGHNT, CDR2 YYREEE (reference sequence). The J segment lost 2 bases and the V segment lost 4 bases, leaving 5 bases of the junction unmatched. The CDR3 is 15 amino acids.

This clonotype was observed once. This chain connects TRBV12-3 or TRBV12-4 to TRBJ2-1, with 10 bases matching TRBD2. The CDR3 runs to 15 residues. The V gene end was trimmed by 6 bases and the J gene end by 4 bases; junction bases not matched to a gene: 6. CDR3 region: CASRPLAGVYNEQFF. As DNA, the CDR3 is TGTGCCAGCAGGCCTCTAGCGGGAGTTTACAATGAGCAGTTCTTC.

The rearrangement links TRBV25-1 to TRBJ2-1, with 9 bases aligning to TRBD2. Germline trimming cut 1 base from V and 7 bases from J; bases unmatched to any gene: 11. The CDR3 covers 17 residues. Germline lookup yields CDR1 MGHDK and CDR2 SYGVNS. The CDR3 sequence: CASSESLGLATSNEQFF. Written as DNA, the CDR3 is TGTGCCAGCAGTGAATCATTGGGACTAGCCACTAGTAATGAGCAGTTCTTC. The full variable domain, its missing parts supplied by reference TRBV25-1 and TRBJ2-1, is EADIYQTPRYLVIGTGKKITLECSQTMGHDKMYWYQQDPGMELHLIHYSYGVNSTEKGDLSSESTVSRIRTEHFPLTLESARPSHTSQYLCASSESLGLATSNEQFFGPGTRLTVL.

The chain's CDR3 is CASSIQRDAYNEQFF. The CDR3 DNA follows: TGTGCCAGTAGTATTCAGCGGGACGCCTACAATGAGCAGTTCTTC. This sequence joins TRBV19 and TRBJ2-1; TRBD2 aligns across 7 bases. Germline assignment: CDR1 LNHDA and CDR2 SQIVND (reference sequence). There are 15 residues in the CDR3. V was pared by 3 bases and J by 2 bases, with 4 bases of the junction left unmatched.

The chain links TRBV29-1 to TRBJ2-7; D not resolved. Germline values: CDR1 SQVTM, CDR2 ANQGSEA. V lost 4 bases to trimming and J lost 0 bases, with 10 bases between them. This CDR3 contains 13 residues. For the CDR3, the DNA is TGCAGCGTTGTACCTGAGAGCTCCTACGAGCAGTACTTC. Translation: CSVVPESSYEQYF.

J is TRBJ2-1 and V is TRBV9; D unclear. CDR3 size: 14 residues. Germline CDR1 reads SGDLS; CDR2 reads YYNGEE. V was pared by 3 bases and J by 0 bases, with 7 bases between. CDR3 in DNA: TGTGCCAGCAGCGCCCCCTCCTCCTACAATGAGCAGTTCTTC. Its translation: CASSAPSSYNEQFF. Variable domain in full (rest from reference TRBV9 and TRBJ2-1): DSGVTQTPKHLITATGQRVTLRCSPRSGDLSVYWYQQSLDQGLQFLIQYYNGEERAKGNILERFSAQQFPDLHSELNLSSLELGDSALYFCASSAPSSYNEQFFGPGTRLTVL.

This rearrangement joins TRBV7-9 to TRBJ2-7; 7 bases align to TRBD1. Trimming removed 4 bases from V and 4 bases from J; junction bases left unmatched: 10. Per the germline V gene, CDR1 is SEHNR and CDR2 is FQNEAQ (reference sequence). This CDR3 comprises 15 residues. In nucleotides, the CDR3 is TGTGCCAGCAGCTCGAGTACAGGGGAGCTTTACGAGCAGTACTTC. Protein sequence: CASSSSTGELYEQYF.

The chain couples TRBV5-1 to TRBJ2-1; D is uncertain. Germline CDR1 SGHRS, CDR2 YFSETQ. The CDR3 runs to 14 residues. V lost 2 bases to trimming and J lost 8 bases, with 14 bases between them. The CDR3 bases are TGCGCCAGCAGCTTTGGCCCCAACCCCGATGAGCAGTTCTTC. Encoded protein: CASSFGPNPDEQFF.

This clonotype is a singleton in its sample. The V gene is TRBV7-9, the J gene TRBJ2-5; D gene unclear. CDR3 length equals 11 residues. Germline assignment: CDR1 SEHNR and CDR2 FQNEAQ (reference sequence). Trimming removed 4 bases from V and 5 bases from J, with 5 bases in between. The CDR3 nucleotides are TGTGCCAGCAGCTCCGTGGAGACCCAGTACTTC. This encodes CASSSVETQYF.

The chain has TRBV20-1 and TRBJ2-1; 7 nucleotides agree with TRBD2. This CDR3 spans 11 amino acids. Germline assignment: CDR1 DFQATT and CDR2 SNEGSKA (reference sequence). Unmatched junction bases numbered 6, after V lost 3 bases and J lost 13 bases. Here the CDR3 reads CSASEGGEQFF. The CDR3 nucleotides are TGCAGTGCTAGTGAGGGAGGGGAACAGTTCTTC.

The rearrangement joins TRBV15 to TRBJ1-2, with D unresolved. CDR3 length: 14 amino acids. V was trimmed by 1 base and J by 6 bases, leaving 12 bases between them. CDR1 is LNHNV, CDR2 YYDKDF, per germline (reference sequence). In DNA, the CDR3 is TGTGCCACCAGCAGAGGTCAAAACATGGATGGCTACACCTTC. Translating it yields CATSRGQNMDGYTF.

The gene calls are TRBV19 and TRBJ2-1; the match to TRBD2 covers 8 bases. Trimming at V came to 5 bases and at J to 7 bases, leaving 7 bases not matched to a gene. CDR1 LNHDA and CDR2 SQIVND come from the germline V gene (reference sequence). The CDR3 totals 14 residues. This chain's CDR3 is CASSPGLGSNEQFF. The CDR3 DNA sequence: TGTGCCAGTAGTCCGGGACTAGGGAGTAATGAGCAGTTCTTC.

This chain links TRBV28 with TRBJ2-1; TRBD2 might be the D (5 bases). V gave up 10 bases and J gave up 10 bases, with 20 bases separating them. The germline V gene has CDR1 MDHEN and CDR2 SYDVKM. This CDR3 has 13 residues. The CDR3 here is CATYPRGIVEQFF. The CDR3, as DNA: TGTGCCACCTACCCCCGGGGAATCGTAGAGCAGTTCTTC.

The chain recombines TRBV4-1 with TRBJ1-2; D gene uncertain. Per the germline V gene, CDR1 is MGHRA and CDR2 is YSYEKL. V lost 4 bases and J 3 bases, leaving 15 bases between the germline ends. This CDR3 region has 15 residues. CDR3 bases: TGCGCCAGCAGCCCCGGGAGAGGGCTCGACTATGGCTACACCTTC. Its protein is CASSPGRGLDYGYTF.

This clonotype has a single count. The rearrangement uses TRBV25-1 and TRBJ1-5; D remains ambiguous. Trimming cost V 1 base and J 9 bases, with 10 bases left between them. Per germline, CDR1 MGHDK and CDR2 SYGVNS. The CDR3 is made up of 13 amino acids. CDR3 residues: CASSELGIGPQHF. For the CDR3, the DNA is TGTGCCAGCAGTGAATTAGGTATAGGGCCCCAGCATTTT. Full variable domain (outside the CDR3, taken from reference TRBV25-1 and TRBJ1-5): EADIYQTPRYLVIGTGKKITLECSQTMGHDKMYWYQQDPGMELHLIHYSYGVNSTEKGDLSSESTVSRIRTEHFPLTLESARPSHTSQYLCASSELGIGPQHFGDGTRLSIL.

The rearrangement links TRBV2 to TRBJ1-3, with D uncertain. V was cut by 9 bases and J by 0 bases, with 15 bases left in between. The CDR3 totals 15 residues. CDR1 and CDR2 (germline): SNHLY, FYNNEI. CDR3 residues: CARAGDTSSGNTIYF. The CDR3, as DNA: TGTGCCAGGGCGGGAGATACGAGCTCTGGAAACACCATATATTTT.

The sample holds one count of this clonotype. CDR3 nucleotide sequence: TGTGCCAGCAGCCCCCCGACTAGCGGGACGCAAGAGACCCAGTACTTC. Its protein product is CASSPPTSGTQETQYF. The chain links TRBV7-9 to TRBJ2-5; TRBD2 agrees at 11 bases. The junction had 7 bases not matched to a gene; V was cut back by 5 bases and J by 2 bases. CDR3 size: 16 residues. Germline lookup yields CDR1 SEHNR and CDR2 FQNEAQ (reference sequence).

V gene TRBV14 combines with J gene TRBJ2-1; 7 bases are shared with TRBD2. Germline CDR1 is SGHDN and CDR2 is FVKESK. With 3 bases clipped from V and 3 bases from J, the junction kept 8 bases outside the gene matches. This CDR3 is built from 16 residues. CDR3 protein: CASSHPWPGGYNEQFF. The CDR3 nucleotides are TGTGCCAGCAGCCACCCCTGGCCGGGGGGCTACAATGAGCAGTTCTTC.

CDR3 coding DNA: TGTGCCAGCAGTCCGACAGGTCAAGAGACCCAGTACTTC. This gives the protein CASSPTGQETQYF. V usage is TRBV12-3 or TRBV12-4 and J usage is TRBJ2-5; maybe TRBD1 (6 bases). There are 13 residues in the CDR3. V was pared by 5 bases and J by 2 bases, with 9 bases between.